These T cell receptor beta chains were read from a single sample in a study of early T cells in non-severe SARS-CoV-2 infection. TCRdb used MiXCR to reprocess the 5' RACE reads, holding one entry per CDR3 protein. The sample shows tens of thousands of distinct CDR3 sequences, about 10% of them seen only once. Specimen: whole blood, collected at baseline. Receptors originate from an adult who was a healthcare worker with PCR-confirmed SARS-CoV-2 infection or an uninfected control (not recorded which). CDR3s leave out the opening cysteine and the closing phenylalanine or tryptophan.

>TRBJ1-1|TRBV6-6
ASSPGAFEAF
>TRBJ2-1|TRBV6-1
ASSYSGVPYNEQF
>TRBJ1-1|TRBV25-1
ASSTVNTEAF
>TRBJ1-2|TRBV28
ASSLSDRGDYGYT
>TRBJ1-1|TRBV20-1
SARPPVDTEAF
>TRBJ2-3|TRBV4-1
ASSQGDRAPKWQY
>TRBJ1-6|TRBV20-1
SASDLYNSPLH
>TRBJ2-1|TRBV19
ASSIIDHNEQF
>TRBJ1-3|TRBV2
ASSEGPKAGNTIY
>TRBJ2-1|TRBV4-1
ASSQDPAGAQAGEQF
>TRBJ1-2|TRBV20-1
SARDSAGRGLFGYT
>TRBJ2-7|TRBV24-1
ATSDTGTGTDEQY
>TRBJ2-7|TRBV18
ASSGTYYEQY
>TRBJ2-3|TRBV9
ASSVGNTQY
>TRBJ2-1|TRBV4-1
ASSQDRLAVGLLGNEQF
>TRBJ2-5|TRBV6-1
ASSVTGGRETQY
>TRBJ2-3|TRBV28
ASSFTTPTDTQY
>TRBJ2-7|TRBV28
ASSLMGPSGRSYEQY
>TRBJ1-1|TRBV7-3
ASGRGKVNTEAF
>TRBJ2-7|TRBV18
ASSPWTGSYEQY
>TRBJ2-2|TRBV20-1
SARDSGRDTGELF
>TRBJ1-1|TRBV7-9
ASSLELGPSAEAF
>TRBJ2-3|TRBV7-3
ASSPNAGKGDTQY
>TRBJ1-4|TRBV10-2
ASSTKGTTTNEKLF
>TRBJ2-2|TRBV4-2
ASSPGTSGPTGELF
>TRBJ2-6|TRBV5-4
ASSLGGTGANVLT
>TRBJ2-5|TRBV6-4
ASSGQKETQY
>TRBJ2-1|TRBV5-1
ASSLLQSSYNEQF
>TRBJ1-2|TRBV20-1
SVTENYGYT
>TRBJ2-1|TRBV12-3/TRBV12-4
ASSLVEQF
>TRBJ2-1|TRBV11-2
ASSLVEREKF
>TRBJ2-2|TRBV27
ASSPSSGPTGELF
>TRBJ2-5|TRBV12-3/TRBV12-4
ASRSEETQY
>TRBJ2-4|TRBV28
ASKSTGNIQY
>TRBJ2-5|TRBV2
ASYPQGGETQY
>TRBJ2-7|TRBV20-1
SARDPAGEQY
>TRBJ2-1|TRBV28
ASRRQRLEQF
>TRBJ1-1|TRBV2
AGGHENTEAF
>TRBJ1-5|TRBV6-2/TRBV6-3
ASRGEDQPQH
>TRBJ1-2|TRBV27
ASSKGSPGRNYGYT
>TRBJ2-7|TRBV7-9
ASSSPGQYEQY
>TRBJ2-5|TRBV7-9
ASSPEGAAY
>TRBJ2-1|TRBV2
ASSRQNEQF
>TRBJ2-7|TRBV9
ASSSRDRGSEQY
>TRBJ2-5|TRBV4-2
ASSQVGSQETQY
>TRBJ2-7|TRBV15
ATSRDLTSGRTYEQY
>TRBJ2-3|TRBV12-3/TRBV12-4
ASSLRSGGGRQTDTQY
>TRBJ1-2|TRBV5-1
ASSLGTGPYGYT